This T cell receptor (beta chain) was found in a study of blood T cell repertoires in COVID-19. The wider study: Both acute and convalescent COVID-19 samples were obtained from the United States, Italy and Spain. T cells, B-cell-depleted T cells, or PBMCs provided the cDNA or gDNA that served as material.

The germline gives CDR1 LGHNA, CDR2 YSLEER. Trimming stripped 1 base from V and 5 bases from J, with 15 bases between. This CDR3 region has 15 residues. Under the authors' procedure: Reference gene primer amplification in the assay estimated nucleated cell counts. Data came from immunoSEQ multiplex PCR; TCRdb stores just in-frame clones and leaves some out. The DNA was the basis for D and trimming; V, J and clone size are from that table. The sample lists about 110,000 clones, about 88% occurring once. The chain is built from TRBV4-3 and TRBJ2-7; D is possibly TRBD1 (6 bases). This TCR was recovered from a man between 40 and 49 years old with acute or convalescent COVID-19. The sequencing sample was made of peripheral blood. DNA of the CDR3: TGCGCCAGCAGCCAAGGTACAGGGAATGGCAACGAGCAGTACTTC. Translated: CASSQGTGNGNEQYF.